This T cell receptor beta chain stems from a study of blood T cell repertoires in COVID-19. The overall study: Samples representing acute and convalescent COVID-19 were sourced from the United States, Italy and Spain. In each case, the material was cDNA or gDNA derived from T cells, B-cell-depleted T cells, or PBMCs.

Trimming pared 0 bases from V and 1 base from J, leaving 9 bases between. Germline V gene lookup returns CDR1 ENHRY and CDR2 SYGVKD. The CDR3 runs 15 residues. Authors' processing steps: Estimates of nucleated cell counts were drawn from the amplification of reference gene primers. Generated by immunoSEQ multiplex PCR, the TCRdb table keeps only in-frame clones and is missing some. V and J calls and clone size are as listed in that table; D and trimming were resolved from the DNA. This sample carries about 120,000 clones, just over 70% of them seen once, and the ten largest clones take approximately 0.86%.

This clonotype was obtained from a human donor with acute or convalescent COVID-19. The donor label of this sample is uncertain. The rearrangement joins TRBV10-3 to TRBJ2-5, with D possibly TRBD2 on 6 matching bases. The material sequenced was peripheral blood. The CDR3 DNA reads TGTGCCATCAGTGAGTCTGAGGGAGGCCAAGAGACCCAGTACTTC. Amino acid sequence: CAISESEGGQETQYF.